The 17 T cell receptor beta chains given below trace back to one sample, sequenced in a study of blood T cell repertoires in COVID-19 (dated by TCRdb to 2020 to 2022). Receptors were amplified or captured by the immunoSEQ multiplex PCR assay. Not all clones reach the TCRdb copy of this immuneACCESS table, which keeps in-frame sequences only. Checked studies attribute under half of the gap to unresolved V genes and leave the rest unexplained. In all, the sample holds approximately 270,000 clones, and around nine tenths of those were seen once. The ten largest clones add up to 3% to 3.5% of the sample. The sequenced sample consisted of peripheral blood. The receptor source for this set is a man aged 18 to 35 with active or convalescent COVID-19.

The J gene is TRBJ2-1, the V gene TRBV4-3; 7 bases match TRBD1. Germline CDR1 is LGHNA and CDR2 is YSLEER. The CDR3 runs to 16 residues. V was pared by 4 bases and J by 2 bases, with 8 bases of the junction left unmatched. CDR3 sequence: CASSPSTGAAYNEQFF. CDR3 coding DNA: TGCGCCAGCAGCCCCTCCACAGGGGCGGCCTACAATGAGCAGTTCTTC.

The V gene is TRBV7-6, the J gene TRBJ1-4; tentative D call: TRBD1 (5 bases). CDR3 length equals 16 residues. Trimming pared 1 base from V and 8 bases from J, leaving 17 bases between. Per germline, CDR1 SGHVS and CDR2 FNYEAQ. DNA of the CDR3: TGTGCCAGCAGCTTAGTAGGGGTAGGAACCAGGGAAAAACTGTTTTTT. This codes for CASSLVGVGTREKLFF.

The CDR3 loop reads CASSLKDGQGTYEQYF. The CDR3 DNA reads as TGTGCCAGCAGCCTAAAGGACGGGCAGGGCACCTACGAGCAGTACTTC. The V gene is TRBV7-9, the J gene TRBJ2-7; D possibly corresponds to TRBD1 (5 bases). The CDR3 length is 16 residues. Germline values: CDR1 SEHNR, CDR2 FQNEAQ (reference sequence). V lost 5 bases and J 2 bases, leaving 19 bases between the germline ends.

The rearrangement joins TRBV7-2 to TRBJ2-5, with 10 bases aligning to TRBD1. V lost 3 bases and J lost 7; bases outside the gene matches: 8. The CDR3 runs 15 residues. The V gene's germline CDR1 is SGHTA and CDR2 FQGNSA. The CDR3 sequence is CASSFDRGPLRTQYF. The CDR3 DNA reads TGTGCCAGCAGCTTCGACAGGGGGCCTTTAAGGACCCAGTACTTC.

This rearrangement joins TRBV28 to TRBJ2-1; 7 bases are a match to TRBD2. Germline CDR1 and CDR2: MDHEN and SYDVKM. J lost 7 bases, V lost 2 bases, and 11 bases had no gene match. CDR3 size: 16 residues. CDR3 amino acids: CASSLVGGGGLNEQFF. The CDR3 DNA sequence: TGTGCCAGCAGTTTAGTCGGTGGGGGAGGGCTTAATGAGCAGTTCTTC.

The CDR3: CASSPSTDTQYF. The CDR3 nucleotides read TGTGCCAGCAGCCCTTCCACAGATACGCAGTATTTT. The V call is TRBV7-9, the J call TRBJ2-3, with no clear D. V shed 5 bases and J shed 2 bases, with 5 bases lying between them. The germline CDR1 and CDR2 sequences are SEHNR and FQNEAQ (reference sequence). The CDR3 is 12 amino acids. Together with reference TRBV7-9 and TRBJ2-3, the CDR3 gives the full variable domain: DTGVSQNPRHKITKRGQNVTFRCDPISEHNRLYWYRQTLGQGPEFLTYFQNEAQLEKSRLLSDRFSAERPKGSFSTLEIQRTEQGDSAMYLCASSPSTDTQYFGPGTRLTVL.

The chain has TRBV15 and TRBJ1-3; no definite D call. Per germline, CDR1 LNHNV and CDR2 YYDKDF (reference sequence). Trimming removed 0 bases at V and 5 bases at J, with 5 bases between. There are 13 residues in the CDR3. CDR3 DNA sequence: TGTGCCACCAGCAGAGAACTCCGAAACACCATATATTTT. This sequence encodes CATSRELRNTIYF.

Regarding this clone: At one end the junction does not follow the germline gene, possibly because of a read error. This chain uses TRBV27 with TRBJ1-5; D might be TRBD1 (6 bases). In germline, CDR1 is MNHEY, CDR2 SMNVEV (reference sequence). The CDR3 is 15 amino acids. CDR3 bases: TGTGCCAGTAGTTTTTCGGGGGGCGGCAATCAGCCCCAGCATTTT. Translation gives CASSFSGGGNQPQHF.

The chain combines TRBV7-9 with TRBJ1-5, with 7 bases aligning to TRBD1. The germline V gene has CDR1 SEHNR and CDR2 FQNEAQ (reference sequence). The CDR3 is made up of 13 amino acids. With 5 bases clipped from V and 4 bases from J, the junction kept 2 bases outside the gene matches. The CDR3 bases are TGTGCCAGCAGCGGGGACAGTAATCAGCCCCAGCATTTT. Protein sequence: CASSGDSNQPQHF.

V is TRBV14 and J is TRBJ2-7; 12 bases align to TRBD1. The CDR3 is 15 amino acids. Germline values: CDR1 SGHDN, CDR2 FVKESK. The V and J ends lost 3 bases and 5 bases, in that order; junction bases with no gene match: 5. The CDR3 bases are TGTGCCAGCAGCCACTTCGGGACAGGGGGCCACGAGCAGTACTTC. Its translation: CASSHFGTGGHEQYF.

The genes are TRBV25-1 and TRBJ1-5; TRBD1 is a possible D gene (5 bases). CDR1 and CDR2 from the germline V gene are MGHDK and SYGVNS. V was clipped by 5 bases and J by 8 bases, with 13 bases between them. This CDR3 contains 13 residues. The CDR3, as DNA: TGTGCCAGCAGTAACGCGGGGGATAAGCCCCAGCATTTT. This translates into CASSNAGDKPQHF.

The chain employs TRBV2 and TRBJ1-5; D call uncertain. Germline loops: CDR1 SNHLY, CDR2 FYNNEI. This CDR3 is built from 15 residues. V shed 8 bases and J shed 4 bases, with 18 bases lying between them. The CDR3 sequence is CASGGGRLTNQPQHF. In DNA, the CDR3 is TGTGCCAGCGGAGGAGGACGCCTCACTAATCAGCCCCAGCATTTT.

The chain carries TRBV28 and TRBJ2-2, with 7 positions matching TRBD1. Trimming at V came to 4 bases and at J to 7 bases, leaving 21 bases not matched to a gene. CDR1 is MDHEN, CDR2 SYDVKM, per germline. CDR3 length: 19 residues. This chain's CDR3 is CASSSRYQTGPALNGELFF. The CDR3 bases are TGTGCCAGCAGTTCAAGGTACCAGACAGGGCCCGCCTTGAACGGGGAGCTGTTTTTT.

CDR3 nucleotide sequence: TGTGCCAGCAGCTATGGCGGCCAAGATACGCAGTATTTT. This sequence encodes CASSYGGQDTQYF. The chain links TRBV7-3 to TRBJ2-3; D gene uncertain. V gave up 4 bases and J gave up 5 bases, with 10 bases separating them. Germline-derived CDR1 and CDR2 are SGHTA and FQGTGA. This CDR3 comprises 13 residues.

The chain employs TRBV5-6 and TRBJ2-7; TRBD1 matches at 7 bases. This CDR3 comprises 14 residues. V gave up 2 bases and J gave up 3 bases; unmatched junction bases: 5. Germline V CDR1 and CDR2: SGHDT, YYEEEE. The CDR3 here is CASSLGDSLYEQYF. The CDR3 DNA is TGTGCCAGCAGCTTAGGGGACAGCCTCTACGAGCAGTACTTC.

This clone has a handful of counts. The chain has TRBV7-6 and TRBJ2-7, with 9 bases fitting TRBD1. CDR3 length: 17 residues. With V trimmed by 5 bases and J by 0 bases, 11 bases remained unmatched. Per germline, CDR1 SGHVS and CDR2 FNYEAQ. The CDR3 DNA is TGTGCCAGCAGCCGCGATCCGGGACAGGGCAGCTCCTACGAGCAGTACTTC. Its protein is CASSRDPGQGSSYEQYF.

This chain links TRBV29-1 with TRBJ1-2; D unresolved. Trimming cost V 2 bases and J 3 bases, with 13 bases left between them. The CDR3 extends over 14 amino acids. Per the germline V gene, CDR1 is SQVTM and CDR2 is ANQGSEA. The CDR3 reads CSVESDWGDYGYTF. Written as DNA, the CDR3 is TGCAGCGTTGAATCGGACTGGGGAGACTATGGCTACACCTTC. Full variable domain (rest looked up from reference TRBV29-1 and TRBJ1-2): SAVISQKPSRDICQRGTSLTIQCQVDSQVTMMFWYRQQPGQSLTLIATANQGSEATYESGFVIDKFPISRPNLTFSTLTVSNMSPEDSSIYLCSVESDWGDYGYTFGSGTRLTVV.